Following are 24 T cell receptor beta chains from one sample sequenced in a study of breast tumors, draining lymph nodes, adjacent tissues. TCRdb processed the multiplex PCR reads anew with MiXCR; each CDR3 protein has one entry. The data show approximately 11,000 distinct CDR3 sequences, with over 45% seen just once and more than 30% held by the top ten. Sequencing used breast tumor tissue. These receptor sequences come from a female donor with breast cancer. Some clones in this sample may be carry-over from other donors' samples.

The V call is TRBV13, the J call TRBJ2-3; possible D gene TRBD2, 7 bases. This CDR3 contains 15 residues. Germline values: CDR1 PRHDT, CDR2 FYEKMQ (reference sequence). Trimming shortened V by 0 bases and J by 4 bases, and 11 bases separated the two germline ends. CDR3: CASSLGRGHADTQYF. CDR3 sequence (DNA): TGTGCCAGCAGCTTAGGGCGGGGGCATGCAGATACGCAGTATTTT.

This chain links TRBV5-1 with TRBJ2-5, with 8 nucleotides matching TRBD2. Germline values: CDR1 SGHRS, CDR2 YFSETQ. The CDR3 length is 16 residues. V shed 3 bases, J shed 5 bases, and the junction held 12 bases outside the gene matches. CDR3 coding DNA: TGCGCCAGCAGCTGGCTAGCCGGGACTAGTTTCGAGACCCAGTACTTC. Protein: CASSWLAGTSFETQYF.

The J gene is TRBJ2-3, the V gene TRBV7-9; the D gene is possibly TRBD1 (5 bases). Germline V gene data show CDR1 as SEHNR and CDR2 as FQNEAQ (reference sequence). V shed 1 base and J shed 2 bases, with 13 bases lying between them. The CDR3 has 16 amino acids. CDR3 loop: CASSLDKIGATDTQYF. DNA of the CDR3: TGTGCCAGCAGCTTAGATAAGATTGGGGCCACAGATACGCAGTATTTT.

The V and J genes are TRBV5-1 and TRBJ2-7, with 10 bases that match TRBD2. From germline, CDR1 is SGHRS and CDR2 YFSETQ. With V trimmed by 5 bases and J by 7 bases, 6 bases remained unmatched. The length of the CDR3 is 13 residues. CDR3 protein: CASRLAGSSEQYF. The DNA of the CDR3 is TGCGCCAGCAGACTAGCGGGGTCCTCGGAGCAGTACTTC.

The sample holds many counts of this clonotype. This may be a read error: a much more frequent sequence differs by one nucleotide. The CDR3: CASSHSHRYNEQFF. The CDR3 DNA follows: TGTGCCAGCAGTCACTCACACAGGTACAATGAGCAGTTCTTC. This chain connects TRBV6-5 to TRBJ2-1, with a tentative D call TRBD1 (5 bases). The CDR3 contains 14 residues. Germline lookup yields CDR1 MNHEY and CDR2 SVGAGI.

The chain recombines TRBV7-9 with TRBJ2-7; 7 bases agree with TRBD1. The CDR3 totals 14 residues. The trim removed 2 bases at V and 2 bases at J, leaving 3 bases unmatched. CDR1 and CDR2 from the germline V gene are SEHNR and FQNEAQ (reference sequence). The CDR3 here is CASSLTGDPYEQYF. CDR3 coding DNA: TGTGCCAGCAGCTTAACAGGGGACCCCTACGAGCAGTACTTC.

J is TRBJ2-2 and V is TRBV7-8; tentative D call: TRBD1 (6 bases). CDR1 and CDR2 from the germline V gene are SGHVS and FQNEAQ. Trimming took off 6 bases at V and 0 bases at J, with 11 bases between the two ends. The CDR3 contains 15 residues. The DNA of the CDR3 is TGTGCCAGCAGTACCGGGACAACGAACACCGGGGAGCTGTTTTTT. It specifies CASSTGTTNTGELFF.

By proportion, this clonotype is medium-sized. V gene TRBV7-7 combines with J gene TRBJ2-7; TRBD2 is a possible D gene (5 bases). Germline V CDR1 and CDR2: SSHAT, FNYEAQ (reference sequence). The CDR3 totals 14 residues. As DNA, the CDR3 is TGTGCTAGCGAAGGGAAGGAAACGTTCCACGAGCAGTACGTC. Protein product: CASEGKETFHEQYV.

This clonotype counts as medium-sized. The V and J genes are TRBV7-3 and TRBJ1-4; D not certain. Trimming left V 5 bases short and J 7 bases short, with 14 bases between. The CDR3 sequence is 14 residues long. Germline lookup yields CDR1 SGHTA and CDR2 FQGTGA. Here the CDR3 reads CASSPDGNSEKLFF. DNA for the CDR3: TGTGCCAGCAGCCCGGACGGTAATTCTGAAAAACTGTTTTTT.

This clonotype was counted ten times or more. The rearrangement joins TRBV2 to TRBJ1-3; possible D gene TRBD1, 5 bases. Trimming took 2 bases from V and 11 from J, leaving 7 bases between them. This CDR3 region has 11 residues. CDR1 is SNHLY and CDR2 is FYNNEI in the germline V gene. The CDR3 DNA reads TGTGCCAGCAGTGAAAGGGGATCCATATATTTT. As protein: CASSERGSIYF.

This chain uses TRBV20-1 with TRBJ2-1; 8 bases agree with TRBD1. The junction had 10 bases not matched to a gene; V was cut back by 6 bases and J by 6 bases. Germline V gives CDR1 DFQATT, CDR2 SNEGSKA (reference sequence). This CDR3 contains 14 residues. The CDR3 DNA follows: TGCAGTGCCCCGACAGGGGCGAGGGTCAATGAGCAGTTCTTC. This codes for CSAPTGARVNEQFF.

This clonotype is labeled medium-sized. V and J are TRBV18 and TRBJ1-2; D call uncertain. Germline-derived CDR1 and CDR2 are KGHSH and LQKENI. The CDR3 contains 12 residues. V was clipped by 3 bases and J by 1 base, with 3 bases between them. The CDR3 loop is CASSPDNYGYTF. The CDR3 DNA is TGTGCCAGCTCACCCGATAACTATGGCTACACCTTC.

This clonotype was recorded only once. The J gene is TRBJ2-3, the V gene TRBV24-1; D tentatively fits TRBD1 or TRBD2 (6 bases each). Trimming removed 3 bases from V and 3 bases from J, with 9 bases in between. CDR3 length: 14 residues. Germline loops: CDR1 KGHDR, CDR2 SFDVKD. In nucleotides, the CDR3 is TGTGCCACCAGTGATCGGGGGCATACAGATACGCAGTATTTT. It is translated as CATSDRGHTDTQYF.

The rearrangement uses TRBV7-6 and TRBJ2-7; D gene unclear. This CDR3 has 13 amino acids. The V end was cut by 5 bases, the J end by 3 bases, with 11 bases between. Germline values: CDR1 SGHVS, CDR2 FNYEAQ. CDR3 coding DNA: TGTGCCAGCAGCGAATCCAACAGCTACGAGCAGTACTTC. It specifies CASSESNSYEQYF.

The chain joins TRBV5-1 to TRBJ2-5; 11 bases line up with TRBD2. The CDR3 has 16 amino acids. With 1 base clipped from V and 4 bases from J, the junction kept 6 bases outside the gene matches. CDR1 is SGHRS and CDR2 is YFSETQ in the germline V gene. The CDR3 nucleotides read TGCGCCAGCAGCTTGTTGCTAACTAGCGGGAGAGAGACCCAGTACTTC. It is translated as CASSLLLTSGRETQYF. Together with reference TRBV5-1 and TRBJ2-5, the CDR3 gives the full variable domain: KAGVTQTPRYLIKTRGQQVTLSCSPISGHRSVSWYQQTPGQGLQFLFEYFSETQRNKGNFPGRFSGRQFSNSRSEMNVSTLELGDSALYLCASSLLLTSGRETQYFGPGTRLLVL.

A word on this clonotype: The junction departs from the called germline gene at one end, perhaps through a read error. The gene calls are TRBV2 and TRBJ2-7, with 8 positions matching TRBD2. From germline, CDR1 is SNHLY and CDR2 FYNNEI. The CDR3 has 12 amino acids. CDR3 loop: CVSSELAVEQYF. CDR3 DNA: TGTGTCAGCAGTGAACTAGCGGTCGAGCAGTACTTC.

This clonotype was seen a handful of times. The CDR3 region is CATSKAGGGYEQYF. CDR3 sequence (DNA): TGTGCCACCAGCAAGGCGGGAGGAGGCTACGAGCAGTACTTC. The chain carries TRBV15 and TRBJ2-7; 8 positions agree with TRBD2. The CDR3 runs to 14 residues. Trimming removed 4 bases from V and 3 bases from J; junction bases left unmatched: 5. Germline V gives CDR1 LNHNV, CDR2 YYDKDF (reference sequence).

This chain joins TRBV4-1 and TRBJ2-3, with D perhaps matching TRBD1 (6 bases). The better agreement between TRBJ1-5 and the DNA end casts doubt on the J call. Germline V gene sequence: CDR1 MGHRA, CDR2 YSYEKL. There are 15 residues in the CDR3. CDR3 residues: CASSQPGTLADTQHF. The CDR3 nucleotides are TGCGCCAGCAGCCAACCCGGGACACTTGCAGATACGCAGCATTTT.

V and J are TRBV13 and TRBJ1-2, with D unresolved. The CDR3 covers 13 residues. The V end lost 3 bases, the J end lost 8 bases, and 13 bases lay between the germline ends. CDR1 and CDR2 (germline): PRHDT, FYEKMQ (reference sequence). The CDR3 DNA is TGTGCCAGCAGCTTGCTTGAATCGTTCGGCTACACCTTC. It yields the protein CASSLLESFGYTF. The full variable domain, with the rest looked up from reference TRBV13 and TRBJ1-2, is AAGVIQSPRHLIKEKRETATLKCYPIPRHDTVYWYQQGPGQDPQFLISFYEKMQSDKGSIPDRFSAQQFSDYHSELNMSSLELGDSALYFCASSLLESFGYTFGSGTRLTVV.

In regard to this clonotype: This may come from a read error, since a much larger clone is one base off. V and J are TRBV9 and TRBJ2-2; the D is unclear. This CDR3 is 14 amino acids long. V was clipped by 4 bases and J by 6 bases, with 13 bases between them. Germline-derived CDR1 and CDR2 are SGDLS and YYNGEE. The CDR3 sequence: CASSPPAFAGELFF. The CDR3 region has the DNA TGTGCCAGCAGCCCCCCCGCATTCGCCGGGGAGCTGTTTTTT.

This clonotype was observed once. This rearrangement joins TRBV29-1 to TRBJ2-7; TRBD2 agrees at 12 bases. This CDR3 has 13 residues. Trimming took 7 bases from V and 3 from J; bases not matched to a gene: 4. Germline V gives CDR1 SQVTM, CDR2 ANQGSEA. The CDR3 reads CSARLAGVYEQYF. The CDR3 DNA reads TGCAGCGCCCGACTAGCGGGAGTCTACGAGCAGTACTTC.

Note on this clonotype: Here the CDR3 omits its conserved ending phenylalanine or tryptophan, so a read error is the likely source. V usage is TRBV24-1 and J usage is TRBJ1-2, with unresolved D. The CDR3 has 14 residues. Germline V gene lookup returns CDR1 KGHDR and CDR2 SFDVKD. The CDR3: CTTSGPTDPYGYTL. DNA for the CDR3: TGTACCACCAGCGGACCTACCGACCCCTATGGCTACACCCTC.

The chain carries TRBV6-6 and TRBJ2-1, with 14 nucleotides matching TRBD2. The germline CDR1 and CDR2 sequences are MNHNY and SVGAGI (reference sequence). V trimming: 5 bases; J trimming: 0 bases; junction bases outside the gene matches: 6. The CDR3 totals 18 residues. The CDR3 nucleotides are TGTGCCAGCAGTCCCGAGACTAGCGGGAGGGCCTCCTACAATGAGCAGTTCTTC. Translating it yields CASSPETSGRASYNEQFF.

This clonotype appeared once. The junction does not match germline at one end; this may be a read error. V usage is TRBV2 and J usage is TRBJ1-6, with D possibly matching TRBD1 (6 bases). From germline, CDR1 is SNHLY and CDR2 FYNNEI. The CDR3 covers 14 residues. Written as DNA, the CDR3 is TGTGCCAGCAGTGTGGCCAGGGGCGTCTCCCCCCCCCACTTT. Translation: CASSVARGVSPPHF.